The source of this T cell receptor (beta chain) is a study of CD4 T cells in relation to SARS-CoV-2 and coronaviruses. Regarding this clone: What it recognizes is unknown.

Assay: immunoSEQ multiplex PCR; the TCRdb copy retains only in-frame clones and omits some. In the table there are 30,000 to 45,000 clones, approximately 80% of which are singletons. The V gene end was trimmed by 2 bases and the J gene end by 3 bases; junction bases not matched to a gene: 6. The CDR3 runs to 15 residues. CDR1 is ENHRY and CDR2 is SYGVKD in the germline V gene. Sequenced material: naive CD4+ T cells from PBMCs, cultured in vitro. Subset described: naive CD4+ T cells isolated by negative enrichment. The source of this sequence is an adult with COVID-19. The genes are TRBV10-3 and TRBJ2-7; 8 bases are a match to TRBD2. Here the CDR3 DNA reads TGTGCCATCAGTGAGCTAAGCGGGAGTTTCTACGAGCAGTACTTC. Translated, it gives CAISELSGSFYEQYF.